Below, 29 T cell receptor beta chains from the same sample are listed, as sequenced in a study of T cells in Graves' hyperthyroidism and ophthalmopathy. Authors of the study amplified TCR beta CDR3 regions from RNA transcripts. First-round RT-PCR targeting the TCR CDR3 was performed with the HTBI primer set. TCRdb ran MiXCR on the multiplex PCR reads and lists one entry per CDR3 protein. The table has around 400,000 distinct CDR3 sequences, about 16% seen once. Sequencing was carried out using blood. The receptors here all came from a woman aged 60-75 years with Graves' ophthalmopathy.

This clonotype was counted ten times or more. The chain joins TRBV3-1 to TRBJ2-2; D gene uncertain. The germline gives CDR1 LGHDT, CDR2 YNNKEL (reference sequence). V lost 3 bases and J lost 6, with 14 bases in between. The CDR3 totals 15 residues. The CDR3 DNA reads as TGTGCCAGCAGCCATCTCCCAATGCCTCCCGGGGAGCTGTTTTTT. This sequence encodes CASSHLPMPPGELFF.

This clonotype was picked up many times. The chain employs TRBV27 and TRBJ2-2; a possible D gene is TRBD2 (6 bases). V was clipped by 2 bases and J by 1 base, with 8 bases between them. CDR3 length equals 15 residues. Per the germline V gene, CDR1 is MNHEY and CDR2 is SMNVEV (reference sequence). The CDR3 region is CASSLGGMNTGELFF. CDR3 nucleotides: TGTGCCAGCAGTTTAGGCGGGATGAACACCGGGGAGCTGTTTTTT.

The chain joins TRBV4-1 to TRBJ2-1, with 11 nucleotides matching TRBD2. The CDR3 runs 15 residues. Germline lookup yields CDR1 MGHRA and CDR2 YSYEKL. The J segment lost 10 bases and the V segment lost 2 bases, leaving 7 bases of the junction unmatched. Here the CDR3 DNA reads TGCGCCAGCAGCCAACTTGGGCTAGCGGGAGGAGAGCAGTTCTTC. As protein: CASSQLGLAGGEQFF.

V gene TRBV20-1 combines with J gene TRBJ2-2; 13 bases agree with TRBD2. Per germline, CDR1 DFQATT and CDR2 SNEGSKA (reference sequence). With V trimmed by 3 bases and J by 7 bases, 8 bases remained unmatched. The length of the CDR3 is 16 residues. The CDR3: CSASPGLAGVVGELFF. DNA for the CDR3: TGCAGTGCTAGTCCTGGACTAGCGGGAGTGGTCGGGGAGCTGTTTTTT.

V is TRBV5-4 and J is TRBJ2-7, with D possibly TRBD1 on 6 matching bases. Trimming removed 4 bases at V and 9 bases at J, with 20 bases between. The CDR3 length is 14 residues. CDR1 SGHNT and CDR2 YYREEE come from the germline V gene (reference sequence). The CDR3 coding sequence is TGTGCCAGCAGCCCGCAGGGGACGGTGGGACGGCAGTACTTC. It translates to CASSPQGTVGRQYF.

This clonotype came up many times. The V gene is TRBV30, the J gene TRBJ2-5, with D perhaps TRBD1 (5 bases). This CDR3 has 13 amino acids. Germline assignment: CDR1 GTSNPN and CDR2 SVGIG (reference sequence). V gave up 0 bases and J gave up 5 bases, with 10 bases separating them. CDR3: CAWSVAGIETQYF. CDR3 sequence (DNA): TGTGCCTGGAGTGTGGCAGGGATCGAGACCCAGTACTTC.

This clonotype was recorded a few times. It is likely a read error, because the conserved phenylalanine at the end of the CDR3 is missing. The chain carries TRBV24-1 and TRBJ2-3, with D perhaps assigned TRBD1 or TRBD2 (5 bases each). Germline values: CDR1 KGHDR, CDR2 SFDVKD. CDR3 length: 16 residues. The germline V and J ends were trimmed by 2 bases and 0 bases, with 11 bases remaining between them. The CDR3 loop reads CATSDWGDSSTDTQYS. CDR3 nucleotides: TGTGCCACCAGTGATTGGGGAGACAGTAGCACAGATACGCAGTATTCT.

This clonotype was counted many times. This rearrangement joins TRBV7-2 to TRBJ2-7; 7 bases agree with TRBD1. The V gene's germline CDR1 is SGHTA and CDR2 FQGNSA. This CDR3 is 13 amino acids long. V shed 2 bases and J 6 bases; nucleotides not matched to a gene: 4. The CDR3 sequence: CASSLTTGVEQYF. The CDR3 DNA is TGTGCCAGCAGCTTAACCACAGGGGTCGAGCAGTACTTC.

Notes on this clonotype: One base away lies a much larger clone, so this may be a sequencing read error. The chain links TRBV20-1 to TRBJ2-2; the D gene could be TRBD1 or TRBD2 (6 bases each). The CDR3 loop spans 13 amino acids. The V gene's germline CDR1 is DFQATT and CDR2 SNEGSKA (reference sequence). CDR3 nucleotides: TGCAGTGCTAGGTGGGGGGCAGGCGGGGAGCTGCTTTTT. Amino acid sequence: CSARWGAGGELLF.

This rearrangement joins TRBV12-3 or TRBV12-4 to TRBJ1-5; TRBD1 might be the D (6 bases). The CDR3 covers 15 residues. Trimming took off 4 bases at V and 3 bases at J, with 13 bases between the two ends. The CDR3 sequence is CASSWGQQNNQPQHF. In nucleotides, the CDR3 is TGTGCCAGCAGTTGGGGGCAACAGAACAATCAGCCCCAGCATTTT.

This clonotype appeared a few times. V is TRBV5-1 and J is TRBJ2-1; TRBD2 aligns across 15 bases. The germline V gene has CDR1 SGHRS and CDR2 YFSETQ. The V segment lost 0 bases and the J segment 1 base; nucleotides outside the gene matches: 2. CDR3 length: 18 residues. CDR3: CASSLEGTSGRSYNEQFF. For the CDR3, the DNA is TGCGCCAGCAGCTTGGAGGGGACTAGCGGGAGGTCCTACAATGAGCAGTTCTTC. The full variable domain, rest sourced from reference TRBV5-1 and TRBJ2-1, is KAGVTQTPRYLIKTRGQQVTLSCSPISGHRSVSWYQQTPGQGLQFLFEYFSETQRNKGNFPGRFSGRQFSNSRSEMNVSTLELGDSALYLCASSLEGTSGRSYNEQFFGPGTRLTVL.

This clonotype was counted ten times or more. The J gene is TRBJ1-6, the V gene TRBV30; possible D gene TRBD1, 6 bases. Per the germline V gene, CDR1 is GTSNPN and CDR2 is SVGIG (reference sequence). There are 12 residues in the CDR3. The V gene lost 4 bases and the J gene lost 10 bases, with 11 bases spanning the gap. This CDR3 is CAWTDSGSPLHF. CDR3 DNA: TGTGCCTGGACGGACAGTGGGTCACCCCTCCACTTT.

This clonotype was detected ten times or more. This sequence joins TRBV11-3 and TRBJ2-1, with TRBD2 as a possible D gene (5 bases). The CDR3 runs to 15 residues. V was trimmed by 1 base and J by 5 bases, leaving 12 bases between them. Per germline, CDR1 SGHNT and CDR2 YENEEA. CDR3 in DNA: TGTGCCAGCAGCTTAGTCCGGCGGGTTAACAATGAGCAGTTCTTC. Its protein product is CASSLVRRVNNEQFF.

The chain links TRBV7-9 to TRBJ1-2; D perhaps matches TRBD1 (6 bases). The CDR3 length is 15 residues. Per germline, CDR1 SEHNR and CDR2 FQNEAQ (reference sequence). V gave up 1 base and J gave up 4 bases, with 13 bases separating them. CDR3 nucleotide sequence: TGTGCCAGCAGCTTAGGAACGGGACACCTCTATGGCTACACCTTC. This translates into CASSLGTGHLYGYTF.

The chain uses TRBV4-1 and TRBJ1-4, with a possible D match to TRBD1 (5 bases). The CDR3 covers 15 residues. V gave up 4 bases and J gave up 5 bases, with 14 bases separating them. Germline loops: CDR1 MGHRA, CDR2 YSYEKL. CDR3 residues: CASSPQRGGNEKLFF. The CDR3 DNA is TGCGCCAGCAGCCCCCAGAGGGGAGGGAATGAAAAACTGTTTTTT.

This chain connects TRBV28 to TRBJ2-7; TRBD2 matches 9 bases. J gave up 3 bases and V 6 bases, and 9 bases lay outside the gene matches. Germline V gene sequence: CDR1 MDHEN, CDR2 SYDVKM. This CDR3 has 15 amino acids. Written as DNA, the CDR3 is TGTGCCAGCAGCCTCGGGCCAGCGGGGGGCTACGAGCAGTACTTC. Residues: CASSLGPAGGYEQYF.

This chain uses TRBV3-1 with TRBJ1-2; D gene ambiguous. The V end was cut by 1 base, the J end by 7 bases, with 7 bases between. There are 12 residues in the CDR3. CDR1 and CDR2 (germline): LGHDT, YNNKEL (reference sequence). The DNA of the CDR3 is TGTGCCAGCAGCCAAGTCGGAATTGGCTACACCTTC. Translating it yields CASSQVGIGYTF.

This clonotype was recorded many times. The chain joins TRBV7-2 to TRBJ2-7; D gene ambiguous. The ends were cut back, 5 bases at V and 3 bases at J, with 11 bases in the middle. CDR1 is SGHTA, CDR2 FQGNSA, per germline. This CDR3 is built from 13 residues. This chain's CDR3 is CASSRRAVYEQYF. In nucleotides, the CDR3 is TGTGCCAGCAGCAGACGCGCGGTCTACGAGCAGTACTTC.

This clonotype has at least ten counts. The J gene is TRBJ2-1, the V gene TRBV5-6; 7 nucleotides line up with TRBD2. Germline V gives CDR1 SGHDT, CDR2 YYEEEE. The V segment lost 3 bases and the J segment 4 bases; nucleotides outside the gene matches: 10. This CDR3 has 16 residues. The CDR3 DNA is TGTGCCAGCAGCTCAACCGAAGCGGGATCATACAATGAGCAGTTCTTC. It yields the protein CASSSTEAGSYNEQFF.

On this clonotype: A much more abundant neighbour one base away suggests this may be a read error. The rearrangement joins TRBV30 to TRBJ2-2; D call uncertain. Germline CDR1 and CDR2: GTSNPN and SVGIG (reference sequence). CDR3 size: 11 residues. V lost 0 bases to trimming and J lost 9 bases, with 5 bases between them. The CDR3 DNA sequence: TGTGCCTGGAGTGTAGCCCGGGAGCTGTTTTTT. It encodes CAWSVARELFF.

This clonotype has at least ten counts. This rearrangement joins TRBV20-1 to TRBJ1-5; possibly TRBD1 for D (5 bases). The length of the CDR3 is 14 residues. Germline V gives CDR1 DFQATT, CDR2 SNEGSKA (reference sequence). Trimming shortened V by 5 bases and J by 2 bases, and 13 bases separated the two germline ends. CDR3 sequence (DNA): TGCAGTGCTTCTCAGGGTTATGGCAATCAGCCCCAGCATTTT. Translating gives CSASQGYGNQPQHF.

The genes are TRBV12-3 or TRBV12-4 and TRBJ2-1; 8 bases line up with TRBD2. V lost 6 bases and J lost 0; bases outside the gene matches: 7. The CDR3 contains 16 residues. The CDR3 loop reads CASSPGGESSYNEQFF. The CDR3 coding sequence is TGTGCCAGCAGCCCCGGGGGGGAGAGCTCCTACAATGAGCAGTTCTTC.

A remark on this clonotype: This may be a read error, as it is one base from a much larger clone. The V gene is TRBV2, the J gene TRBJ1-1; D possibly corresponds to TRBD1 (6 bases). The CDR3 totals 14 residues. Germline CDR1 and CDR2: SNHLY and FYNNEI. V was cut by 5 bases and J by 6 bases, with 16 bases left in between. The CDR3 DNA reads as TGTGCCAGCAGTAAATTTCAGGGGCTGGCTGAAGCTTTCTTT. Protein: CASSKFQGLAEAFF.

Ten or more counts support this clonotype. The chain is built from TRBV10-3 and TRBJ2-7; TRBD2 might be the D (6 bases). V lost 10 bases and J 0 bases, leaving 7 bases between the germline ends. Germline loops: CDR1 ENHRY, CDR2 SYGVKD. The CDR3 spans 11 residues. Here the CDR3 reads CATRGSYEQYF. The CDR3 nucleotides are TGTGCCACGCGGGGCTCCTACGAGCAGTACTTC.

This clonotype was observed at least ten times. The V and J genes are TRBV3-1 and TRBJ2-7, with a tentative D call TRBD2 (6 bases). CDR3 length: 13 amino acids. Trimming removed 4 bases from V and 6 bases from J, with 13 bases in between. Germline V gene sequence: CDR1 LGHDT, CDR2 YNNKEL (reference sequence). This CDR3 is CASSPPSGVEQYF. Written as DNA, the CDR3 is TGTGCCAGCAGCCCCCCGTCGGGAGTCGAGCAGTACTTC.

Many counts were recorded for this clonotype. The J gene is TRBJ2-5, the V gene TRBV20-1, with 12 nucleotides matching TRBD1. The V gene end was trimmed by 4 bases and the J gene end by 5 bases; junction bases not matched to a gene: 5. CDR3 length: 14 amino acids. The germline gives CDR1 DFQATT, CDR2 SNEGSKA (reference sequence). CDR3 region: CSAKGQGALETQYF. In nucleotides, the CDR3 is TGCAGTGCTAAGGGACAGGGGGCTCTGGAGACCCAGTACTTC.

Worth noting for this clonotype: A much larger clonotype is one base distant, so this may be a read error. The rearrangement uses TRBV7-9 and TRBJ1-5; D unresolved. The length of the CDR3 is 15 residues. Germline CDR1 is SEHNR and CDR2 is FQNEAQ (reference sequence). The CDR3 sequence is CASSLTGAGNQLQHF. The CDR3 DNA follows: TGTGCCAGCAGCCTCACGGGTGCGGGCAATCAGCTCCAGCATTTT. Combining the CDR3 with reference TRBV7-9 and TRBJ1-5 gives the whole variable domain DTGVSQNPRHKITKRGQNVTFRCDPISEHNRLYWYRQTLGQGPEFLTYFQNEAQLEKSRLLSDRFSAERPKGSFSTLEIQRTEQGDSAMYLCASSLTGAGNQLQHFGDGTRLSIL.

This clonotype was found many times. The V and J genes are TRBV5-1 and TRBJ1-1, with TRBD1 identical over 10 bases. Germline CDR1 SGHRS, CDR2 YFSETQ. The CDR3 is made up of 14 amino acids. J was trimmed by 5 bases and V by 6 bases; bases with no gene match: 7. Here the CDR3 reads CASMSGQGFTEAFF. CDR3 coding DNA: TGCGCCAGCATGTCGGGACAGGGGTTTACTGAAGCTTTCTTT.

In this sample, this clonotype turned up a few times. The V gene is TRBV5-1, the J gene TRBJ1-1; D call uncertain. The germline V gene encodes CDR1 SGHRS and CDR2 YFSETQ. The V and J ends lost 4 bases and 10 bases respectively, with 11 bases between them. The CDR3 runs to 11 residues. The CDR3 here is CASSSTGRAFF. The CDR3 DNA is TGCGCCAGCAGCAGCACGGGAAGAGCTTTCTTT.